The 15 T cell receptor beta chains below come from one sample, sequenced in a study of T cell responses to AZD1222 COVID-19 vaccine. Sequencing was performed with immunoSEQ multiplex PCR; in TCRdb, only in-frame clones are kept and a portion is missing. The repertoire includes about 150,000 clones, about 87% of them detected once, and 1.5% to 2% sits in the top ten. Sequenced here: peripheral blood, sampled on day 0 of AZD1222 vaccination. These TCRs come from an adult in good health.

The chain links TRBV18 to TRBJ2-7, with D unresolved. Trimming shortened V by 0 bases and J by 0 bases, and 6 bases separated the two germline ends. This CDR3 has 14 amino acids. CDR1 and CDR2 (germline): KGHSH, LQKENI. In nucleotides, the CDR3 is TGTGCCAGCTCACCACCCAGCCGCTCCTACGAGCAGTACTTC. Translating gives CASSPPSRSYEQYF.

This chain uses TRBV5-1 with TRBJ2-7, with a possible D match to TRBD1 (5 bases). The CDR3 sequence is 13 residues long. V was cut by 4 bases and J by 2 bases, with 10 bases left in between. In germline, CDR1 is SGHRS, CDR2 YFSETQ. The CDR3 bases are TGCGCCAGCAGCGAAGCAGGGCCCTACGAGCAGTACTTC. Protein: CASSEAGPYEQYF.

The rearrangement uses TRBV9 and TRBJ1-2; D is unresolved. CDR1 is SGDLS and CDR2 is YYNGEE in the germline V gene. This CDR3 region has 13 residues. Trimming removed 3 bases from V and 4 bases from J, with 10 bases in between. The CDR3 region is CASSASSLYGYTF. The CDR3 nucleotides read TGTGCCAGCAGCGCTTCTAGCCTCTATGGCTACACCTTC.

The chain joins TRBV28 to TRBJ2-7, with TRBD1 matching over 7 bases. Germline values: CDR1 MDHEN, CDR2 SYDVKM. The CDR3 has 15 amino acids. The V gene end was trimmed by 3 bases and the J gene end by 5 bases; junction bases not matched to a gene: 10. The CDR3 region is CASSFVPPTGHEQYF. CDR3 DNA sequence: TGTGCCAGCAGTTTCGTACCCCCGACAGGGCACGAGCAGTACTTC.

This chain joins TRBV5-1 and TRBJ2-5; TRBD2 is a possible D gene (9 bases). The ends were cut back, 4 bases at V and 0 bases at J, with 28 bases in the middle. The CDR3 loop spans 20 amino acids. Germline V CDR1 and CDR2: SGHRS, YFSETQ. The DNA for the CDR3 is TGCGCCAGCAGCGTAAGGACAGGGCTTCGGACTAGCGTATACCAAGAGACCCAGTACTTC. As protein: CASSVRTGLRTSVYQETQYF.

Remarks on this clone: The sample holds other DNA sequences that translate to the same CDR3. CDR3 protein: CASSLVGSPLHF. In DNA, the CDR3 is TGTGCCAGCAGCTTGGTGGGGTCACCCCTCCACTTT. The J gene is TRBJ1-6, the V gene TRBV5-4, with D uncertain. The germline CDR1 and CDR2 sequences are SGHNT and YYREEE (reference sequence). This CDR3 has 12 residues. The V end lost 0 bases, the J end lost 10 bases, and 5 bases lay between the germline ends.

This chain joins TRBV5-8 and TRBJ1-5; possible D gene TRBD1, 5 bases. The CDR3 totals 17 residues. Deletions cut 9 bases from V and 0 bases from J, with 22 bases between. Germline V CDR1 and CDR2: SGHTS, YDEGEE. Here the CDR3 reads CATSGAAHASSNQPQHF. CDR3 DNA sequence: TGTGCCACCTCCGGGGCGGCCCACGCGAGTAGCAATCAGCCCCAGCATTTT. Supplemented by reference TRBV5-8 and TRBJ1-5, the full variable domain reads EAGVTQSPTHLIKTRGQQATLRCSPISGHTSVYWYQQALGLGLQFLLWYDEGEERNRGNFPPRFSGRQFPNYSSELNVNALELEDSALYLCATSGAAHASSNQPQHFGDGTRLSIL.

V usage is TRBV24-1 and J usage is TRBJ2-3; 8 positions match TRBD2. V dropped 2 bases and J dropped 0; count of bases not matched to a gene: 9. This CDR3 spans 18 amino acids. Germline V CDR1 and CDR2: KGHDR, SFDVKD. The CDR3 protein is CATSDSIFSGISTDTQYF. CDR3 DNA: TGTGCCACCAGTGATTCCATATTTAGCGGGATAAGCACAGATACGCAGTATTTT.

The J gene is TRBJ1-2, the V gene TRBV7-3; no firm D call. CDR3 size: 14 residues. Germline V gene data show CDR1 as SGHTA and CDR2 as FQGTGA. Trimming removed 5 bases from V and 4 bases from J, with 14 bases in between. CDR3 loop: CASSPTQDAYGYTF. The CDR3, as DNA: TGTGCCAGCAGCCCCACCCAGGATGCCTATGGCTACACCTTC.

J is TRBJ1-5 and V is TRBV3-1 (or the pseudogene TRBV3-2); possibly TRBD1 for D (6 bases). V lost 1 base and J 4 bases, leaving 11 bases between the germline ends. The CDR3 spans 15 residues. Germline lookup yields CDR1 LGHDT and CDR2 YNNKEL (reference sequence). As DNA, the CDR3 is TGTGCCAGCAGCCAAGTGATGGGGGCAAATCAGCCCCAGCATTTT. It yields the protein CASSQVMGANQPQHF.

V usage is TRBV28 and J usage is TRBJ2-1; a possible D gene is TRBD2 (6 bases). The V gene lost 7 bases and the J gene lost 4 bases, with 14 bases spanning the gap. Germline loops: CDR1 MDHEN, CDR2 SYDVKM. The CDR3 has 14 amino acids. For the CDR3, the DNA is TGTGCCAGCAACTTAGCGGCATTATACAATGAGCAGTTCTTC. Amino acids: CASNLAALYNEQFF.

This sequence joins TRBV29-1 and TRBJ2-7; 8 bases match TRBD2. Germline loops: CDR1 SQVTM, CDR2 ANQGSEA. CDR3 length: 14 residues. J was trimmed by 3 bases and V by 6 bases; bases with no gene match: 10. CDR3 region: CSVLRGGTVYEQYF. The CDR3 region has the DNA TGCAGCGTGCTTCGGGGGGGGACGGTCTACGAGCAGTACTTC.

This chain links TRBV9 with TRBJ1-1, with unresolved D. V was trimmed by 4 bases and J by 4 bases, leaving 11 bases between them. Germline V CDR1 and CDR2: SGDLS, YYNGEE. The CDR3 runs 13 residues. The CDR3 nucleotides are TGTGCCAGCAGCCCCCCCGGCATCACTGAAGCTTTCTTT. This gives the protein CASSPPGITEAFF.

The chain is built from TRBV7-9 and TRBJ1-4; no clear D. Germline V gene data show CDR1 as SEHNR and CDR2 as FQNEAQ (reference sequence). V lost 1 base and J 8 bases, leaving 14 bases between the germline ends. The CDR3 extends over 15 amino acids. The CDR3 DNA reads as TGTGCCAGCAGCTTAGGCGGAGGCCTCAAGGAAAAACTGTTTTTT. Its translation: CASSLGGGLKEKLFF.

V and J are TRBV28 and TRBJ1-1; D gene uncertain. Trimming took off 8 bases at V and 0 bases at J, with 13 bases between the two ends. Germline values: CDR1 MDHEN, CDR2 SYDVKM. There are 14 residues in the CDR3. The CDR3 DNA reads as TGTGCCAGCGGGTTCCCGAGTTTGAACACTGAAGCTTTCTTT. It translates to CASGFPSLNTEAFF. Using reference TRBV28 and TRBJ1-1 for the parts outside the CDR3, the full variable domain is DVKVTQSSRYLVKRTGEKVFLECVQDMDHENMFWYRQDPGLGLRLIYFSYDVKMKEKGDIPEGYSVSREKKERFSLILESASTNQTSMYLCASGFPSLNTEAFFGQGTRLTVV.